The clone carrying this T cell receptor (beta chain) was detected only a few times. Its target is not known. A multiplex PCR was run with 60 Vbeta primers and 13 Jbeta primers. The method was immunoSEQ multiplex PCR; TCRdb's version includes in-frame clones alone and lacks a portion of them. The sample holds around 100,000 clones, around 77% seen once. The data belong to a study of cytomegalovirus exposure and HLA in healthy donors. Study-wide results and limits: A later examination showed that TCR association rates differed by HLA locus, with DRB1 most and HLA-C fewest. TCR beta chain V- and J-gene trimming was linked, in a later analysis, to a missense variant in DCLRE1C. The study labeled more than 150 TCR beta chains cytomegalovirus-associated.

CDR1 is MNHNS and CDR2 is SASEGT in the germline V gene. The CDR3 runs to 14 residues. Trimming removed 3 bases at V and 5 bases at J, with 13 bases between. The sample comprised PBMCs. The clonotype originates from an older woman in good health and CMV-seropositive. This chain joins TRBV6-1 and TRBJ1-1; D call uncertain. This chain's CDR3 is CASSERARTTEAFF. In DNA, the CDR3 is TGTGCCAGCAGTGAGAGGGCGAGGACGACTGAAGCTTTCTTT.